The T cell receptor (beta chain) under discussion was sequenced for a study of cytomegalovirus exposure and HLA in healthy donors. Study-wide context: Inside one of the first data releases sat 85 million or so unique TCRs taken from HLA-typed donors.

The study, taken as a whole, reports: Available immune exposure information was restricted to CMV serostatus only. Equally common other TCR beta chains were less clonally expanded than HLA-associated ones, a later analysis found.

CDR1 is SGDLS and CDR2 is YYNGEE in the germline V gene. This CDR3 comprises 14 residues. Trimming stripped 3 bases from V and 6 bases from J, with 13 bases between. Vbeta (60) and Jbeta (13) primers were used in the PCR. TCRdb's copy holds only in-frame clones and misses some; the assay was immunoSEQ multiplex PCR. The table shows 100,000 to 150,000 clones, with approximately 80% occurring only once. As concerns this clone: No antigen is known for it.

The sample was PBMCs. This chain joins TRBV9 and TRBJ1-3; D is undetermined. The sequence came from a woman aged 40 to 50 in good health and CMV-seropositive. Written as DNA, the CDR3 is TGTGCCAGCAGCGCCCTCCCCGTCGTAAACACCATATATTTT. Amino acid sequence: CASSALPVVNTIYF.